Each of the 32 T cell receptor beta chains below was sequenced from the same sample in a study of blood T cell repertoires in COVID-19. The protocol was immunoSEQ multiplex PCR, while the TCRdb copy is restricted to in-frame clones and leaves out a portion. The sample consists of some 120,000 clones, approximately 80% of them appearing once. Material for sequencing was peripheral blood. The receptors originated from a woman in her seventies with acute or convalescent COVID-19.

V and J are TRBV9 and TRBJ2-7; D is perhaps TRBD2 (5 bases). Trimming removed 2 bases at V and 5 bases at J, with 14 bases between. Germline V lookup: CDR1 SGDLS, CDR2 YYNGEE. The CDR3 spans 14 residues. This CDR3 is CASSVSAQPHEQYF. In DNA form, the CDR3 reads TGTGCCAGCAGCGTTAGCGCCCAACCCCACGAGCAGTACTTC.

The chain is built from TRBV2 and TRBJ1-5; TRBD1 matches at 10 bases. The germline V gene has CDR1 SNHLY and CDR2 FYNNEI. V was clipped by 6 bases and J by 0 bases; unmatched bases: 5. This CDR3 contains 16 residues. The DNA for the CDR3 is TGTGCCAGCAGGGACAGGGGGACCTATAGCAATCAGCCCCAGCATTTT. This encodes CASRDRGTYSNQPQHF.

V is TRBV10-3 and J is TRBJ2-7, with a tentative D call TRBD1 (5 bases). Germline V lookup: CDR1 ENHRY, CDR2 SYGVKD. This CDR3 spans 14 amino acids. V lost 4 bases, J lost 2 bases, and 12 bases lay in between. The CDR3 nucleotides read TGTGCCATCAGTGGGACCCAGGGCACCTACGAGCAGTACTTC. Translated, it gives CAISGTQGTYEQYF.

This chain joins TRBV5-1 and TRBJ2-7, with a possible D match to TRBD2 (6 bases). The CDR3 is made up of 14 amino acids. Trimming removed 4 bases at V and 2 bases at J, with 13 bases between. CDR1 and CDR2 from the germline V gene are SGHRS and YFSETQ. The CDR3 loop is CASSRRGTTYEQYF. The CDR3 DNA reads TGCGCCAGCAGCAGGCGGGGTACCACCTACGAGCAGTACTTC.

On this clone: Other DNA sequences of this sample code for an identical CDR3. This chain connects TRBV5-6 to TRBJ1-5; D remains unclear. V was clipped by 4 bases and J by 7 bases, with 9 bases between them. CDR1 and CDR2 (germline): SGHDT, YYEEEE. The CDR3 runs 12 residues. The CDR3 coding sequence is TGTGCCAGCAGCCTGCGGGGACAGCCCCAGCATTTT. The encoded protein is CASSLRGQPQHF.

The CDR3 reads CASSLGGEVGAQYF. The CDR3 DNA sequence: TGTGCCAGCAGTTTGGGGGGGGAGGTAGGGGCCCAGTACTTC. This chain links TRBV6-5 with TRBJ2-5; TRBD2 matches at 7 bases. The CDR3 has 14 amino acids. The germline V gene has CDR1 MNHEY and CDR2 SVGAGI. Losses at the gene ends were 4 bases for V and 9 bases for J; bases not matched to a gene: 11.

The chain is built from TRBV5-1 and TRBJ1-6; 8 bases agree with TRBD1. The CDR3 extends over 15 amino acids. Germline values: CDR1 SGHRS, CDR2 YFSETQ. V shed 2 bases and J 9 bases; nucleotides not matched to a gene: 7. The CDR3 DNA reads as TGCGCCAGCAGCTTTGGGCAGGGGGCCGGTTCACCCCTCCACTTT. This sequence encodes CASSFGQGAGSPLHF.

V usage is TRBV6-5 and J usage is TRBJ2-2; 9 positions agree with TRBD2. Germline V gives CDR1 MNHEY, CDR2 SVGAGI. This CDR3 is built from 14 residues. V dropped 6 bases and J dropped 5; count of bases not matched to a gene: 4. The CDR3 coding sequence is TGTGCCAGCAGAATAGGACTAGCGACCGGGGAGCTGTTTTTT. Protein: CASRIGLATGELFF.

The gene calls are TRBV15 and TRBJ2-5, with TRBD1 as a possible D gene (5 bases). Germline assignment: CDR1 LNHNV and CDR2 YYDKDF (reference sequence). Trimming stripped 0 bases from V and 1 base from J, with 6 bases between. The CDR3 totals 14 residues. CDR3 bases: TGTGCCACCAGCAGAGACAGGGCCCAAGAGACCCAGTACTTC. The encoded protein is CATSRDRAQETQYF.

This sequence joins TRBV11-2 and TRBJ2-3; 13 bases line up with TRBD2. The CDR3 sequence is 17 residues long. Trimming removed 2 bases from V and 2 bases from J; junction bases left unmatched: 4. Per the germline V gene, CDR1 is SGHAT and CDR2 is FQNNGV. CDR3 in amino acids: CASSLWGLAGNTDTQYF. In DNA, the CDR3 is TGTGCCAGCAGCTTATGGGGACTAGCGGGAAACACAGATACGCAGTATTTT. The entire variable domain, with the rest obtained from reference TRBV11-2 and TRBJ2-3, is as follows: EAGVAQSPRYKIIEKRQSVAFWCNPISGHATLYWYQQILGQGPKLLIQFQNNGVVDDSQLPKDRFSAERLKGVDSTLKIQPAKLEDSAVYLCASSLWGLAGNTDTQYFGPGTRLTVL.

The chain has TRBV7-3 and TRBJ2-2; D remains ambiguous. The CDR3 extends over 14 amino acids. Looked up from germline, CDR1 is SGHTA and CDR2 is FQGTGA. V was trimmed by 5 bases and J by 1 base, leaving 8 bases between them. The CDR3 region is CASSPHQNTGELFF. The CDR3 coding sequence is TGTGCCAGCAGCCCCCATCAGAACACCGGGGAGCTGTTTTTT.

In nucleotides, the CDR3 is TGTGCCAGCAGCTCTAGCGGGGGGGCCGGGACCTACGAGCAGTACTTC. Its protein is CASSSSGGAGTYEQYF. V gene TRBV5-4 combines with J gene TRBJ2-7, with TRBD2 matching over 12 bases. Trimming cost V 3 bases and J 2 bases; bases outside gene matches: 6. Germline V CDR1 and CDR2: SGHNT, YYREEE (reference sequence). The CDR3 is made up of 16 amino acids.

This clone was counted a single time. The CDR3 DNA reads TGTGCCAGCAGCCACACGGGACTAGCGGCTCCCTCCTACAATGAGCAGTTCTTC. Protein product: CASSHTGLAAPSYNEQFF. V is TRBV3-1 (or the pseudogene TRBV3-2) and J is TRBJ2-1, with 11 bases fitting TRBD2. V lost 3 bases to trimming and J lost 0 bases; unmatched junction nucleotides: 7. Germline V lookup: CDR1 LGHDT, CDR2 YNNKEL (reference sequence). The CDR3 extends over 18 amino acids.

V usage is TRBV19 and J usage is TRBJ2-5; 8 bases agree with TRBD1. Germline assignment: CDR1 LNHDA and CDR2 SQIVND (reference sequence). This CDR3 is 16 amino acids long. V lost 5 bases and J lost 0; bases outside the gene matches: 8. The CDR3 sequence is CASSLQGALYQETQYF. In nucleotides, the CDR3 is TGTGCCAGTAGTCTCCAGGGGGCCTTGTACCAAGAGACCCAGTACTTC.

V gene TRBV5-1 combines with J gene TRBJ2-1; 10 nucleotides line up with TRBD1. This CDR3 contains 15 residues. Trimming removed 4 bases from V and 2 bases from J; junction bases left unmatched: 3. In germline, CDR1 is SGHRS, CDR2 YFSETQ. CDR3 residues: CASSAGQGTYNEQFF. In DNA, the CDR3 is TGCGCCAGCAGCGCGGGACAGGGGACCTACAATGAGCAGTTCTTC.

The chain carries TRBV12-3 or TRBV12-4 and TRBJ1-2; D possibly corresponds to TRBD1 (6 bases). V was shortened by 8 bases and J by 6 bases, with 16 bases between the two germline ends. The CDR3 consists of 13 residues. The CDR3, as DNA: TGTGCCAGCGATATGGGCGGGGGCCATGGCTACACCTTC. This sequence encodes CASDMGGGHGYTF.

This sequence joins TRBV19 and TRBJ2-7; no clear D gene. The germline V gene has CDR1 LNHDA and CDR2 SQIVND (reference sequence). Trimming took off 5 bases at V and 3 bases at J, with 11 bases between the two ends. The CDR3 loop spans 13 amino acids. CDR3: CASSGYSNYEQYF. CDR3 sequence (DNA): TGTGCCAGTAGTGGGTACAGTAACTACGAGCAGTACTTC.

The chain uses TRBV4-1 and TRBJ1-2; 10 bases agree with TRBD1. The V gene end was trimmed by 2 bases and the J gene end by 4 bases; junction bases not matched to a gene: 7. The CDR3 is made up of 16 amino acids. Looked up from germline, CDR1 is MGHRA and CDR2 is YSYEKL. This CDR3 is CASSQSGTGVTYGYTF. The DNA of the CDR3 is TGCGCCAGCAGCCAATCCGGGACAGGGGTAACCTATGGCTACACCTTC.

This rearrangement joins TRBV28 to TRBJ1-1; D is possibly TRBD1 (5 bases). Trimming removed 1 base from V and 11 bases from J, with 11 bases in between. Looked up from germline, CDR1 is MDHEN and CDR2 is SYDVKM. CDR3 length: 12 residues. CDR3 amino acids: CASSLLEGTAFF. Here the CDR3 DNA reads TGTGCCAGCAGTTTATTGGAGGGGACCGCTTTCTTT.

This chain joins TRBV6-5 and TRBJ1-6, with TRBD1 matching over 9 bases. CDR3 length: 14 residues. Germline loops: CDR1 MNHEY, CDR2 SVGAGI. J lost 7 bases, V lost 8 bases, and 6 bases had no gene match. The CDR3 DNA reads TGTGCCAGCGAGCGGGACAGGGACAATTCACCCCTCCACTTT. Residues: CASERDRDNSPLHF.

The V gene is TRBV29-1, the J gene TRBJ2-1; 8 nucleotides match TRBD2. The V gene end was trimmed by 3 bases and the J gene end by 8 bases; junction bases not matched to a gene: 0. This CDR3 has 11 amino acids. Germline loops: CDR1 SQVTM, CDR2 ANQGSEA. CDR3 nucleotide sequence: TGCAGCGTTGAGGGACTAGATGAGCAGTTCTTC. It yields the protein CSVEGLDEQFF.

The gene calls are TRBV5-1 and TRBJ1-2; 8 positions match TRBD1. Per the germline V gene, CDR1 is SGHRS and CDR2 is YFSETQ. J gave up 2 bases and V 4 bases, and 7 bases lay outside the gene matches. The CDR3 runs to 15 residues. CDR3 loop: CASSQGTGLNYGYTF. The CDR3 DNA reads TGCGCCAGCAGCCAAGGGACAGGCCTGAACTATGGCTACACCTTC.

The chain carries TRBV2 and TRBJ1-6; tentative D call: TRBD1 (6 bases). This CDR3 spans 15 amino acids. Germline-derived CDR1 and CDR2 are SNHLY and FYNNEI. Trimming left V 3 bases short and J 1 base short, with 7 bases between. CDR3 sequence: CASSEGASYNSPLHF. In nucleotides, the CDR3 is TGTGCCAGCAGTGAGGGGGCGTCCTATAATTCACCCCTCCACTTT.

The J gene is TRBJ1-5, the V gene TRBV10-3; the D gene is possibly TRBD1 (5 bases). The CDR3 is made up of 14 amino acids. V shed 6 bases and J shed 8 bases, with 17 bases lying between them. The germline V gene encodes CDR1 ENHRY and CDR2 SYGVKD. CDR3 nucleotide sequence: TGTGCCATCAGCGTTGACAGCTCGGCGGAGCCCCAGCATTTT. Its protein product is CAISVDSSAEPQHF.

In its sample, this clone was seen a few times. V gene TRBV19 combines with J gene TRBJ2-2; 16 bases match TRBD2. Germline CDR1 is LNHDA and CDR2 is SQIVND (reference sequence). Trimming removed 10 bases from V and 5 bases from J; junction bases left unmatched: 4. The CDR3 runs 15 residues. DNA of the CDR3: TGTGCCACGGGACTAGCGGGGGGGCGGACCGGGGAGCTGTTTTTT. Translating gives CATGLAGGRTGELFF.

CDR3: CASSEEGVRRGTEAFF. DNA of the CDR3: TGCGCCAGCAGCGAGGAAGGGGTTCGGCGCGGCACTGAAGCTTTCTTT. The genes are TRBV5-1 and TRBJ1-1; a weak D match, TRBD1 (5 bases). The CDR3 extends over 16 amino acids. V lost 4 bases to trimming and J lost 4 bases, with 20 bases between them. Germline V gene data show CDR1 as SGHRS and CDR2 as YFSETQ. The full variable domain, its missing parts supplied by reference TRBV5-1 and TRBJ1-1, is KAGVTQTPRYLIKTRGQQVTLSCSPISGHRSVSWYQQTPGQGLQFLFEYFSETQRNKGNFPGRFSGRQFSNSRSEMNVSTLELGDSALYLCASSEEGVRRGTEAFFGQGTRLTVV.

The V and J genes are TRBV29-1 and TRBJ2-2, with a tentative D call TRBD1 (6 bases). The germline gives CDR1 SQVTM, CDR2 ANQGSEA. Trimming shortened V by 6 bases and J by 0 bases, and 11 bases separated the two germline ends. The CDR3 loop spans 14 amino acids. The CDR3 is CSVRTVANTGELFF. Written as DNA, the CDR3 is TGCAGCGTCCGGACAGTCGCGAACACCGGGGAGCTGTTTTTT.

This clone was seen a few times. The chain employs TRBV4-1 and TRBJ2-2; 8 bases agree with TRBD2. The length of the CDR3 is 16 residues. J gave up 4 bases and V 0 bases, and 4 bases lay outside the gene matches. Germline CDR1 is MGHRA and CDR2 is YSYEKL. The CDR3 sequence: CASSQERSGSTGELFF. The CDR3 nucleotides are TGCGCCAGCAGCCAAGAGAGGAGCGGGAGCACCGGGGAGCTGTTTTTT.

V usage is TRBV19 and J usage is TRBJ2-2; 10 bases match TRBD1. The CDR3 is 15 amino acids. The ends lost 3 bases at V and 6 bases at J; junction bases unmatched: 4. Germline CDR1 LNHDA, CDR2 SQIVND (reference sequence). CDR3: CASSMTGGASGELFF. The CDR3, as DNA: TGTGCCAGTAGTATGACAGGGGGCGCTTCCGGGGAGCTGTTTTTT.

This clone was counted between two and nine times. The gene calls are TRBV5-1 and TRBJ1-2, with D possibly TRBD1 on 5 matching bases. The V gene's germline CDR1 is SGHRS and CDR2 YFSETQ. The CDR3 has 13 residues. V was trimmed by 0 bases and J by 7 bases, leaving 10 bases between them. The CDR3 region has the DNA TGCGCCAGCAGCTTGGAGGCAGGGCTTGGCTACACCTTC. It is translated as CASSLEAGLGYTF.

V usage is TRBV5-1 and J usage is TRBJ2-6, with a tentative D call TRBD2 (6 bases). V was pared by 2 bases and J by 0 bases, with 12 bases between. This CDR3 region has 17 residues. Germline values: CDR1 SGHRS, CDR2 YFSETQ. CDR3 coding DNA: TGCGCCAGCAGCTTAAGGCGGGATAACTCTGGGGCCAACGTCCTGACTTTC. Residues: CASSLRRDNSGANVLTF.

Only one count was recorded for this clone. The rearrangement links TRBV7-6 to TRBJ2-5; D might be TRBD1 (5 bases). Trimming stripped 0 bases from V and 2 bases from J, with 13 bases between. The CDR3 loop spans 16 amino acids. The germline CDR1 and CDR2 sequences are SGHVS and FNYEAQ. CDR3 bases: TGTGCCAGCAGCTTAGCGAAAAGACAGATTCAAGAGACCCAGTACTTC. It yields the protein CASSLAKRQIQETQYF.